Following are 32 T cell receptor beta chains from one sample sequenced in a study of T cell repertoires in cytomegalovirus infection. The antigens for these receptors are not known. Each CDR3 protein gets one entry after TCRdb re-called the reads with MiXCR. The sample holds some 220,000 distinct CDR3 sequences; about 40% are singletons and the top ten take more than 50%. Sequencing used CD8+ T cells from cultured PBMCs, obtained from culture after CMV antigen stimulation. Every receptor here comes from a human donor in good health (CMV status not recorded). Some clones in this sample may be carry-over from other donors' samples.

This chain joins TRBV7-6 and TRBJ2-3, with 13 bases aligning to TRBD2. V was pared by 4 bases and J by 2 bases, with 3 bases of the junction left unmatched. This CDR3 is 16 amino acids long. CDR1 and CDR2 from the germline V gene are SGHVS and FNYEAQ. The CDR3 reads CASSSGLAGITDTQYF. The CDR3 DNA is TGTGCCAGCAGCTCGGGACTAGCGGGAATCACAGATACGCAGTATTTT. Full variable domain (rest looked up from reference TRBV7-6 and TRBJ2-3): GAGVSQSPRYKVTKRGQDVALRCDPISGHVSLYWYRQALGQGPEFLTYFNYEAQQDKSGLPNDRFSAERPEGSISTLTIQRTEQRDSAMYRCASSSGLAGITDTQYFGPGTRLTVL.

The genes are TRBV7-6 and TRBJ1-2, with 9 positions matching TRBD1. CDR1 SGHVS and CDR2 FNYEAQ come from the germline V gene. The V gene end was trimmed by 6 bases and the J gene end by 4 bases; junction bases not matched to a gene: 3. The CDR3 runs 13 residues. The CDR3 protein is CASSTGGSYGYTF. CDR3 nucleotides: TGTGCCAGCAGTACAGGGGGCAGCTATGGCTACACCTTC.

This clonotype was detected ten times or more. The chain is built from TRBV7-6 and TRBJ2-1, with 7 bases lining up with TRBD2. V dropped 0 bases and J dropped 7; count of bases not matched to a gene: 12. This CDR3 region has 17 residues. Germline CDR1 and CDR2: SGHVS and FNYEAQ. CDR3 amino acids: CASSLAMREPVGNEQFF. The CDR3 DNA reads TGTGCCAGCAGCTTAGCGATGCGGGAGCCGGTAGGGAATGAGCAGTTCTTC.

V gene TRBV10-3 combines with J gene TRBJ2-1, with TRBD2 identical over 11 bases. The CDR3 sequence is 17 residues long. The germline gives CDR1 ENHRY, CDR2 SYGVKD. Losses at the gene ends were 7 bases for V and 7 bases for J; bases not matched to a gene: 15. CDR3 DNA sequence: TGTGCCATCATGGGGAGGCTAGCGGGAGGTGGAGGGAATGAGCAGTTCTTC. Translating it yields CAIMGRLAGGGGNEQFF.

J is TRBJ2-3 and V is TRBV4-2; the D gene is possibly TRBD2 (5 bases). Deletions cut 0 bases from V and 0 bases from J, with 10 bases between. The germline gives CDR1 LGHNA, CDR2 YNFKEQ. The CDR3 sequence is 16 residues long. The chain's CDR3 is CASSQEGSLSTDTQYF. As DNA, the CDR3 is TGTGCCAGCAGCCAAGAGGGGAGCCTCAGCACAGATACGCAGTATTTT.

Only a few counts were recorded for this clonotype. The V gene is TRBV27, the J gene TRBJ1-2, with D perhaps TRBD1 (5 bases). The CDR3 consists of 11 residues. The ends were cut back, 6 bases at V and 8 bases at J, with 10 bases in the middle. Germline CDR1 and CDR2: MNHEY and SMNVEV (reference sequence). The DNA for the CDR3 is TGTGCCAGCAGCGGGGCTAACGGCTACACCTTC. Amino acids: CASSGANGYTF.

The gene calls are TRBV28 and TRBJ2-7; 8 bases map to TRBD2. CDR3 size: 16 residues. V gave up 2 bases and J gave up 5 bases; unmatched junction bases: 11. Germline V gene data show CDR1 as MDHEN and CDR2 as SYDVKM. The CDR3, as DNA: TGTGCCAGCAGTTTAACAGCGGGAGACGGGAGTGACGAGCAGTACTTC. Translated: CASSLTAGDGSDEQYF.

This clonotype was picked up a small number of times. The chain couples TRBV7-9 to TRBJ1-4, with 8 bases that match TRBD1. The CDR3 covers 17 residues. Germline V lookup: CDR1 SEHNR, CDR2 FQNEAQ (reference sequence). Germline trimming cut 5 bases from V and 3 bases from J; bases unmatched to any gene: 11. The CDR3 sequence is CASSPGQGGGPNEKLFF. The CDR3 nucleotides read TGTGCCAGCAGCCCTGGACAGGGAGGGGGTCCTAATGAAAAACTGTTTTTT. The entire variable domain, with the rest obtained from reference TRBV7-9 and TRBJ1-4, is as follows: DTGVSQNPRHKITKRGQNVTFRCDPISEHNRLYWYRQTLGQGPEFLTYFQNEAQLEKSRLLSDRFSAERPKGSFSTLEIQRTEQGDSAMYLCASSPGQGGGPNEKLFFGSGTQLSVL.

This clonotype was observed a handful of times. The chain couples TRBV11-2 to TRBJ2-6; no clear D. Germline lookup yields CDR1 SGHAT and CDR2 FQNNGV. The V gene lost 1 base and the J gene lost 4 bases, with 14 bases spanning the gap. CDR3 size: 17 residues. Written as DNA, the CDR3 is TGTGCCAGCAGCTTAGGTGCAGCCTCGGAGGGGGCCAACGTCCTGACTTTC. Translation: CASSLGAASEGANVLTF.

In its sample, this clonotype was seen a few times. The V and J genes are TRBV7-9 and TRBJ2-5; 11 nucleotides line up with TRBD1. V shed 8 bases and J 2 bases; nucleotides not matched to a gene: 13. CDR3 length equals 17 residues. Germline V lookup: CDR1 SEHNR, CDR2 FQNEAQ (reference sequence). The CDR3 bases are TGTGCCAGCGAAACTCCCGCAGGGACAGGGGGGCAAGAGACCCAGTACTTC. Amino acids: CASETPAGTGGQETQYF.

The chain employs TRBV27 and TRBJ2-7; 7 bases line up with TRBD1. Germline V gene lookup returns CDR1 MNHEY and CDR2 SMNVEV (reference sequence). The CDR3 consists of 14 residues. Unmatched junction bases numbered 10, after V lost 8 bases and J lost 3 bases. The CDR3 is CASGARGTDYEQYF. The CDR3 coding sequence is TGTGCCAGCGGGGCCAGAGGGACAGACTACGAGCAGTACTTC.

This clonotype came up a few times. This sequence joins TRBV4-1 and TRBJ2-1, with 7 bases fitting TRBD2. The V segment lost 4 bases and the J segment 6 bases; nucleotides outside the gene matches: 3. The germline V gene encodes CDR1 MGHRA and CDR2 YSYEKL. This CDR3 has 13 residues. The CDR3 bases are TGCGCCAGCAGCCGCGGGAGTTCCAATGAGCAGTTCTTC. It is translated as CASSRGSSNEQFF.

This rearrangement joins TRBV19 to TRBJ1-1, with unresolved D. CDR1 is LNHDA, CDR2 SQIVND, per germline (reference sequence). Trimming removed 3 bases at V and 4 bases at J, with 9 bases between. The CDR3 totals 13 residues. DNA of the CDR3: TGTGCCAGTAGTATTAGTCGAGGCACTGAAGCTTTCTTT. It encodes CASSISRGTEAFF.

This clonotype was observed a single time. The CDR3 loop is CASSGDGEWNEQFF. The CDR3 DNA reads TGTGCCAGCAGTGGGGACGGGGAATGGAATGAGCAGTTCTTC. The V call is TRBV7-9, the J call TRBJ2-1, with D perhaps being TRBD1 or TRBD2 (5 bases each). The CDR3 has 14 residues. The V end lost 6 bases, the J end lost 7 bases, and 16 bases lay between the germline ends. Germline lookup yields CDR1 SEHNR and CDR2 FQNEAQ (reference sequence).

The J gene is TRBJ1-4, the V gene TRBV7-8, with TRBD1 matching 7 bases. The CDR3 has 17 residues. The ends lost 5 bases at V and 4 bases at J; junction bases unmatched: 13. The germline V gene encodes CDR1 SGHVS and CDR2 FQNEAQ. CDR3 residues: CASSPPPGTEDNEKLFF. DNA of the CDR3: TGTGCCAGCAGCCCTCCTCCAGGGACAGAAGATAATGAAAAACTGTTTTTT.

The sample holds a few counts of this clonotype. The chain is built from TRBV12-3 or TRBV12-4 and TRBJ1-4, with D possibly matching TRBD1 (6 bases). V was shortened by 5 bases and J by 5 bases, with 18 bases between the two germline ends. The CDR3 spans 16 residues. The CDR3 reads CASSPGRTEPNEKLFF. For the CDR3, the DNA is TGTGCCAGCAGTCCCGGCAGGACAGAGCCGAATGAAAAACTGTTTTTT.

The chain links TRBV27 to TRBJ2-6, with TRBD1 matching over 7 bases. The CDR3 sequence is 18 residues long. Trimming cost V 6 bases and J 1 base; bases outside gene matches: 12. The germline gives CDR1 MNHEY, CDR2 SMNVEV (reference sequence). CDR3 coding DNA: TGTGCCAGCAGACAAGGTTGGGACAGATCATCTGGGGCCAACGTCCTGACTTTC. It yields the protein CASRQGWDRSSGANVLTF.

The CDR3 DNA follows: TGTGCCAGCAGTCAAAATCAGCCCCAGCATTTT. Protein sequence: CASSQNQPQHF. The chain recombines TRBV6-1 with TRBJ1-5; no definite D call. Trimming removed 5 bases from V and 4 bases from J, with 3 bases in between. Germline-derived CDR1 and CDR2 are MNHNS and SASEGT. The CDR3 sequence is 11 residues long.

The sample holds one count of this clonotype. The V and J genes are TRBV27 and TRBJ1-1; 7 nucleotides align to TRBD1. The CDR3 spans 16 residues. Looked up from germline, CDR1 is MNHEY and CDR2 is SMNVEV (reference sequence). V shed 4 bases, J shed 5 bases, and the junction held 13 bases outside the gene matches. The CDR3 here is CASSSWGAGGKTEAFF. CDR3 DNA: TGTGCCAGCAGTTCCTGGGGGGCAGGGGGTAAGACTGAAGCTTTCTTT.

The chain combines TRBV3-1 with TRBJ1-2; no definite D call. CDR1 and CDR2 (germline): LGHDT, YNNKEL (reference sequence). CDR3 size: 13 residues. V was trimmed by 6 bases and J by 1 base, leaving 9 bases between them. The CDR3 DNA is TGTGCCAGCAGTCGAACACTTAACTATGGCTACACCTTC. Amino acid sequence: CASSRTLNYGYTF.

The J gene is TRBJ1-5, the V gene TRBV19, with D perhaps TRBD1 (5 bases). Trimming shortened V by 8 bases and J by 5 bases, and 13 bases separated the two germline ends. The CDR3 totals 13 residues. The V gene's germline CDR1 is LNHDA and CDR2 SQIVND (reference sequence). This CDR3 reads CASGGQGYQPQHF. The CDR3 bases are TGTGCCAGTGGTGGGCAGGGCTATCAGCCCCAGCATTTT.

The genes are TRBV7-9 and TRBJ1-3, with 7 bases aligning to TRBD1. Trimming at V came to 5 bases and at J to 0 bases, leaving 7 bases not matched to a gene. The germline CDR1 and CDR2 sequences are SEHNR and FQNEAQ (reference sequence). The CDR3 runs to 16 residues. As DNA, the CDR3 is TGTGCCAGCAGCCACAGGGGCCATCGCTCTGGAAACACCATATATTTT. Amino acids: CASSHRGHRSGNTIYF. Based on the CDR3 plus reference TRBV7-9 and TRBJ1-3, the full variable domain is DTGVSQNPRHKITKRGQNVTFRCDPISEHNRLYWYRQTLGQGPEFLTYFQNEAQLEKSRLLSDRFSAERPKGSFSTLEIQRTEQGDSAMYLCASSHRGHRSGNTIYFGEGSWLTVV.

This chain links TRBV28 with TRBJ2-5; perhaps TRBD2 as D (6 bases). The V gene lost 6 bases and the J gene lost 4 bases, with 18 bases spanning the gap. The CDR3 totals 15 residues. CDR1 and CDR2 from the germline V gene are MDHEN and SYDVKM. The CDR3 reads CASSFLSGDRETQYF. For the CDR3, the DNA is TGTGCCAGCAGCTTTCTGTCGGGAGACAGAGAGACCCAGTACTTC.

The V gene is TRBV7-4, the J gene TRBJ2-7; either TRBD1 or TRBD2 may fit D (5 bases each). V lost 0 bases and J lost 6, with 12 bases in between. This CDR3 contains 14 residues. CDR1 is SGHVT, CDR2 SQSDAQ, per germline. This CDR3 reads CASSLAGPPAEQYF. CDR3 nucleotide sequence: TGTGCCAGCAGCTTAGCGGGACCCCCGGCCGAGCAGTACTTC.

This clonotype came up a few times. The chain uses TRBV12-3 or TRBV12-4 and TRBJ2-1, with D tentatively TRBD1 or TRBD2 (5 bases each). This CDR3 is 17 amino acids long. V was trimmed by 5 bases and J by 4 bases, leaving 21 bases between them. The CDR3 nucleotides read TGTGCCAGCAGTAAACCAAGGGACCGAAGGGCGTACAATGAGCAGTTCTTC. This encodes CASSKPRDRRAYNEQFF.

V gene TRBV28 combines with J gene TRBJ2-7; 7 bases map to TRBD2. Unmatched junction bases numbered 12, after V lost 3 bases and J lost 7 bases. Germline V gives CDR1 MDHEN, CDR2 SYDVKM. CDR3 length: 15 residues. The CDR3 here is CASSFLSGAYEEQYF. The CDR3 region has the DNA TGTGCCAGCAGTTTCCTAAGCGGGGCCTACGAGGAGCAGTACTTC. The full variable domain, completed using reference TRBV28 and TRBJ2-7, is DVKVTQSSRYLVKRTGEKVFLECVQDMDHENMFWYRQDPGLGLRLIYFSYDVKMKEKGDIPEGYSVSREKKERFSLILESASTNQTSMYLCASSFLSGAYEEQYFGPGTRLTVT.

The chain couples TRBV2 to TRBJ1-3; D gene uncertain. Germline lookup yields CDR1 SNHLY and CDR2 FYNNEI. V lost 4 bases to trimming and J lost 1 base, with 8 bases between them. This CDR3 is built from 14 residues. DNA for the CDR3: TGTGCCAGCAGTGGGGCGGTATCTGGAAACACCATATATTTT. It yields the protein CASSGAVSGNTIYF. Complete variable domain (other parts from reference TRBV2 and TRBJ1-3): EPEVTQTPSHQVTQMGQEVILRCVPISNHLYFYWYRQILGQKVEFLVSFYNNEISEKSEIFDDQFSVERPDGSNFTLKIRSTKLEDSAMYFCASSGAVSGNTIYFGEGSWLTVV.

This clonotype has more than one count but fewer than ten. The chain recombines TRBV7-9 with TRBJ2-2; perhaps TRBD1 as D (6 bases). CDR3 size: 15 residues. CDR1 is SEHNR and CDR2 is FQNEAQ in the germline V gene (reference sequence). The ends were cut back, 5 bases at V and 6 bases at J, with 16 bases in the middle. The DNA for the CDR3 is TGTGCCAGCAGCCCCCTGACAGGCCCGGCCGGGGAGCTGTTTTTT. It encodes CASSPLTGPAGELFF.

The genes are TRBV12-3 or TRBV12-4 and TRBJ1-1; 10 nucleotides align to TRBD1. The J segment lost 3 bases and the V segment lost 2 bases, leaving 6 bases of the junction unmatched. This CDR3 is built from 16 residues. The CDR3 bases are TGTGCCAGCAGTTTATCCGCCGACAGGGGGCACACTGAAGCTTTCTTT. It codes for CASSLSADRGHTEAFF.

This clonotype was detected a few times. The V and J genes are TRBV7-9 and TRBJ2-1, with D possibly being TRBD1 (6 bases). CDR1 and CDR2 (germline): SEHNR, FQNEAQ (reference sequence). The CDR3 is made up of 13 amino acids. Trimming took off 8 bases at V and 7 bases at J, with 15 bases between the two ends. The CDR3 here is CASWGTQGNEQFF. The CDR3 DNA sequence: TGTGCCAGCTGGGGAACCCAGGGGAATGAGCAGTTCTTC.

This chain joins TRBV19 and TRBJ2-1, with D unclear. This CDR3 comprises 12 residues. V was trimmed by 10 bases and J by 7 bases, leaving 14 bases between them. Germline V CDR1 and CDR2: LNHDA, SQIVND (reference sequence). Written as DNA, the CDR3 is TGTGCCACCTTAAGTAGGCGAAATGAGCAGTTCTTC. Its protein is CATLSRRNEQFF. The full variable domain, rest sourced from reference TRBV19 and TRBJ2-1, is DGGITQSPKYLFRKEGQNVTLSCEQNLNHDAMYWYRQDPGQGLRLIYYSQIVNDFQKGDIAEGYSVSREKKESFPLTVTSAQKNPTAFYLCATLSRRNEQFFGPGTRLTVL.

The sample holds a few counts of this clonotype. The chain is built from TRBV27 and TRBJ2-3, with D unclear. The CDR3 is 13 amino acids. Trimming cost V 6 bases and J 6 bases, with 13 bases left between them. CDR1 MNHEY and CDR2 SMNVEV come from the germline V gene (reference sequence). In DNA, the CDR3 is TGTGCCAGCAGCCCTGGATTAGTGGATACGCAGTATTTT. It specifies CASSPGLVDTQYF.